What follows are 24 T cell receptor beta chains derived from one specimen sequenced in a study of human CD4 T cells and Enterobacteriaceae. Repertoires were generated with immunoSEQ multiplex PCR, while TCRdb's copy carries only in-frame clones and drops some. The repertoire has 25,000 to 30,000 clones, about 82% of them found once; the top ten carry approximately 0.96%. All CD4+ cells other than CD45RA+CCR7+CD95- naive cells were sorted as memory, over 95% pure. The sample was memory CD4+ T cells from blood. The origin of the receptors is a human donor in good health.

The gene calls are TRBV9 and TRBJ2-7, with TRBD1 matching 10 bases. Germline trimming cut 0 bases from V and 2 bases from J; bases unmatched to any gene: 5. This CDR3 comprises 16 residues. Per germline, CDR1 SGDLS and CDR2 YYNGEE. The CDR3 DNA follows: TGTGCCAGCAGCGTAGGTGCTGGGACAGGGGCCTACGAGCAGTACTTC. Its protein product is CASSVGAGTGAYEQYF. The whole variable domain, remainder taken from reference TRBV9 and TRBJ2-7, is DSGVTQTPKHLITATGQRVTLRCSPRSGDLSVYWYQQSLDQGLQFLIQYYNGEERAKGNILERFSAQQFPDLHSELNLSSLELGDSALYFCASSVGAGTGAYEQYFGPGTRLTVT.

This chain joins TRBV30 and TRBJ1-1; D is ambiguous. The CDR3 consists of 13 residues. Trimming stripped 0 bases from V and 1 base from J, with 6 bases between. CDR1 and CDR2 (germline): GTSNPN, SVGIG (reference sequence). The CDR3 spells CAWSVWENTEAFF. CDR3 coding DNA: TGTGCCTGGAGTGTTTGGGAGAACACTGAAGCTTTCTTT.

The chain recombines TRBV11-2 with TRBJ1-1; 9 bases align to TRBD1. The V segment lost 5 bases and the J segment 6 bases; nucleotides outside the gene matches: 10. The V gene's germline CDR1 is SGHAT and CDR2 FQNNGV. This CDR3 has 15 residues. The CDR3 sequence is CASSPNRGRVSEAFF. DNA of the CDR3: TGTGCCAGCAGCCCCAACAGGGGGCGAGTCTCTGAAGCTTTCTTT.

The chain is built from TRBV14 and TRBJ2-2; unclear D gene. The CDR3 is 13 residues long. CDR1 and CDR2 from the germline V gene are SGHDN and FVKESK. The V end lost 5 bases, the J end lost 4 bases, and 8 bases lay between the germline ends. The CDR3 DNA reads TGTGCCAGCAGCTGGGCTCGCACCGGGGAGCTGTTTTTT. Translated, it gives CASSWARTGELFF.

The genes are TRBV28 and TRBJ1-1, with TRBD1 as a possible D gene (5 bases). V lost 7 bases and J 11 bases, leaving 14 bases between the germline ends. Germline assignment: CDR1 MDHEN and CDR2 SYDVKM. This CDR3 contains 11 residues. Here the CDR3 reads CASNQGGSAFF. CDR3 DNA sequence: TGTGCCAGCAACCAGGGAGGATCGGCTTTCTTT.

This clone was counted between two and nine times. This chain connects TRBV10-2 to TRBJ2-7; D unresolved. The V end was cut by 7 bases, the J end by 2 bases, with 12 bases between. The germline CDR1 and CDR2 sequences are WSHSY and SAAADI. The CDR3 consists of 13 residues. The CDR3 spells CASKSTDAYEQYF. In DNA, the CDR3 is TGCGCCAGCAAGTCGACGGATGCCTACGAGCAGTACTTC.

The chain carries TRBV28 and TRBJ2-4; 7 bases are shared with TRBD1. This CDR3 has 15 residues. The V segment lost 5 bases and the J segment 8 bases; nucleotides outside the gene matches: 12. CDR1 and CDR2 (germline): MDHEN, SYDVKM. The CDR3 bases are TGTGCCAGCAGTCAAATAAGGGACAGCGGAGACATTCAGTACTTC. Protein: CASSQIRDSGDIQYF. Full variable domain (outside the CDR3, taken from reference TRBV28 and TRBJ2-4): DVKVTQSSRYLVKRTGEKVFLECVQDMDHENMFWYRQDPGLGLRLIYFSYDVKMKEKGDIPEGYSVSREKKERFSLILESASTNQTSMYLCASSQIRDSGDIQYFGAGTRLSVL.

The chain has TRBV6-5 and TRBJ1-1; D is uncertain. Trimming cost V 10 bases and J 0 bases, with 6 bases left between them. The CDR3 is 11 residues long. Germline V lookup: CDR1 MNHEY, CDR2 SVGAGI. CDR3 loop: CATELNTEAFF. DNA of the CDR3: TGTGCCACCGAGTTGAACACTGAAGCTTTCTTT.

This clone was detected only a few times. The rearrangement links TRBV28 to TRBJ1-5; D might be TRBD1 (5 bases). The CDR3 is made up of 17 amino acids. Trimming left V 7 bases short and J 5 bases short, with 24 bases between. Germline V CDR1 and CDR2: MDHEN, SYDVKM. CDR3 coding DNA: TGTGCCAGCACCCGCGGCTCGGGGGGGGTAGAGCATCAGCCCCAGCATTTT. The encoded protein is CASTRGSGGVEHQPQHF.

The chain is built from TRBV29-1 and TRBJ2-7, with 7 nucleotides matching TRBD1. Germline CDR1 reads SQVTM; CDR2 reads ANQGSEA. The CDR3 spans 14 residues. V dropped 4 bases and J dropped 5; count of bases not matched to a gene: 11. Written as DNA, the CDR3 is TGCAGCGTTGCGAACAGGGGAGAATCCAACGAGCAGTACTTC. The encoded protein is CSVANRGESNEQYF.

This clone was seen just once. The chain uses TRBV10-1 and TRBJ2-5; tentatively, D is TRBD2 (6 bases). The DNA end is more similar to TRBJ2-7, so the J call may be wrong. Germline lookup yields CDR1 WNHNN and CDR2 SYGVQD (reference sequence). CDR3 length equals 17 residues. As DNA, the CDR3 is TGCGCCAGCGGACCGGACTCGGGAGCCGCCGGGTTCTACGAGCAGTACTTC. As protein: CASGPDSGAAGFYEQYF.

This clone was observed a few times. This chain links TRBV28 with TRBJ2-1; D is undetermined. The CDR3 covers 17 residues. Germline CDR1 MDHEN, CDR2 SYDVKM. V dropped 3 bases and J dropped 0 bases, with 15 bases sitting between them. DNA of the CDR3: TGTGCCAGCAGTTTTAGTCGATTGGGGATCTCCTACAATGAGCAGTTCTTC. Its translation: CASSFSRLGISYNEQFF.

The genes are TRBV7-3 and TRBJ2-3, with D uncertain. With 1 base removed from V and 1 base from J, the gap between germline ends came to 0 bases. This CDR3 region has 12 residues. Per the germline V gene, CDR1 is SGHTA and CDR2 is FQGTGA. The CDR3 sequence is CASSLSTDTQYF. In nucleotides, the CDR3 is TGTGCCAGCAGCTTAAGCACAGATACGCAGTATTTT.

Concerning this clone: At one end, the junction sequence differs from germline, possibly due to a read error. This chain uses TRBV6-1 with TRBJ2-7, with 7 positions matching TRBD2. Germline V gene sequence: CDR1 MNHNS, CDR2 SASEGT. CDR3 length equals 12 residues. DNA of the CDR3: TGTGCCAGCAGTGAATGGGACTACGGGCAGTACTTC. Encoded protein: CASSEWDYGQYF.

This clone appeared once. The gene calls are TRBV6-5 and TRBJ2-7; the match to TRBD1 covers 7 bases. V was clipped by 9 bases and J by 4 bases; unmatched bases: 9. This CDR3 spans 13 amino acids. CDR1 and CDR2 (germline): MNHEY, SVGAGI. Here the CDR3 DNA reads TGTGCCAGTAGACAGGGCCAGGTTTACGAGCAGTACTTC. Translation gives CASRQGQVYEQYF.

The chain has TRBV10-3 and TRBJ2-7; maybe TRBD1 (6 bases). V was pared by 0 bases and J by 7 bases, with 19 bases between. The CDR3 totals 16 residues. Germline V gives CDR1 ENHRY, CDR2 SYGVKD. DNA of the CDR3: TGTGCCATCAGTGAGTCGACAGGAGTAGCCTCGGGGGAGCAGTACTTC. It encodes CAISESTGVASGEQYF.

The chain combines TRBV7-3 with TRBJ2-3, with D unclear. Trimming shortened V by 0 bases and J by 6 bases, and 13 bases separated the two germline ends. The germline V gene encodes CDR1 SGHTA and CDR2 FQGTGA. This CDR3 contains 15 residues. Here the CDR3 DNA reads TGTGCCAGCAGCTTAACCCCCAACCTAGGGGATACGCAGTATTTT. Its protein is CASSLTPNLGDTQYF. Supplemented by reference TRBV7-3 and TRBJ2-3, the full variable domain reads GAGVSQTPSNKVTEKGKYVELRCDPISGHTALYWYRQSLGQGPEFLIYFQGTGAADDSGLPNDRFFAVRPEGSVSTLKIQRTERGDSAVYLCASSLTPNLGDTQYFGPGTRLTVL.

V usage is TRBV5-4 and J usage is TRBJ1-1; D not resolved. Trimming stripped 6 bases from V and 1 base from J, with 7 bases between. There are 12 residues in the CDR3. The germline V gene encodes CDR1 SGHNT and CDR2 YYREEE (reference sequence). DNA of the CDR3: TGTGCCAGCAATACGCAGAACACTGAAGCTTTCTTT. Translated: CASNTQNTEAFF.

V and J are TRBV27 and TRBJ1-4; 7 bases align to TRBD1. The ends lost 5 bases at V and 5 bases at J; junction bases unmatched: 8. Germline CDR1 MNHEY, CDR2 SMNVEV (reference sequence). This CDR3 is 15 amino acids long. The CDR3 sequence: CASSPAAGGNEKLFF. In nucleotides, the CDR3 is TGTGCCAGCAGTCCCGCTGCAGGGGGAAATGAAAAACTGTTTTTT.

V gene TRBV27 combines with J gene TRBJ1-6; D possibly corresponds to TRBD1 (5 bases). Trimming removed 6 bases from V and 0 bases from J, with 18 bases in between. Germline CDR1 and CDR2: MNHEY and SMNVEV (reference sequence). This CDR3 comprises 18 residues. CDR3 in DNA: TGTGCCAGCAGAGACCGGGCCCCCGGGGGCTCCTATAATTCACCCCTCCACTTT. Translating it yields CASRDRAPGGSYNSPLHF.

This chain uses TRBV7-6 with TRBJ2-1; 10 nucleotides agree with TRBD2. Germline V lookup: CDR1 SGHVS, CDR2 FNYEAQ. V trimming: 0 bases; J trimming: 9 bases; junction bases outside the gene matches: 8. CDR3 size: 16 residues. CDR3 sequence (DNA): TGTGCCAGCAGCTTAGCGTCACTAGCGGGACGGGGTGAGCAGTTCTTC. This sequence encodes CASSLASLAGRGEQFF.

This clone was seen only a few times. DNA for the CDR3: TGTGCCAGCAGCTTACGGGGTCAAGCGGGGAAGAACCAAGAGACCCAGTACTTC. Protein: CASSLRGQAGKNQETQYF. V usage is TRBV7-9 and J usage is TRBJ2-5, with 7 bases identical to TRBD2. CDR1 is SEHNR and CDR2 is FQNEAQ in the germline V gene (reference sequence). V was clipped by 2 bases and J by 0 bases; unmatched bases: 12. The CDR3 has 18 residues.

The V and J genes are TRBV5-1 and TRBJ2-5; the match to TRBD2 covers 10 bases. Per the germline V gene, CDR1 is SGHRS and CDR2 is YFSETQ. J gave up 3 bases and V 0 bases, and 2 bases lay outside the gene matches. This CDR3 is built from 15 residues. CDR3 region: CASSLGSGREETQYF. The CDR3 region has the DNA TGCGCCAGCAGCTTGGGAAGCGGGAGGGAAGAGACCCAGTACTTC.

V usage is TRBV25-1 and J usage is TRBJ1-2, with D perhaps matching TRBD1 (6 bases). The V end lost 3 bases, the J end lost 4 bases, and 18 bases lay between the germline ends. Germline values: CDR1 MGHDK, CDR2 SYGVNS. This CDR3 has 16 residues. This CDR3 is CASSDLGGGTFYGYTF. The CDR3 coding sequence is TGTGCCAGCAGTGACCTCGGGGGGGGCACATTCTATGGCTACACCTTC.